The next 3 T cell receptor beta chains were all read from a single sample in a study of cytomegalovirus exposure and HLA in healthy donors. Sequencing was performed with immunoSEQ multiplex PCR; in TCRdb, only in-frame clones are kept and a portion is missing. The table has under 200,000 clones, approximately 87% seen once. Sample: PBMCs. Every receptor here comes from a woman in her thirties in good health and CMV-seronegative.

This chain joins TRBV7-6 and TRBJ1-4, with D perhaps TRBD1 (5 bases). Germline V lookup: CDR1 SGHVS, CDR2 FNYEAQ. There are 13 residues in the CDR3. Between the trimmed V and J ends, which lost 1 base and 9 bases, there was a span of 9 bases. Here the CDR3 DNA reads TGTGCCAGCAGCTTAGGGCAGGGTAAAAAACTGTTTTTT. Amino acid sequence: CASSLGQGKKLFF.

The chain is built from TRBV4-3 and TRBJ1-3; no reliable D call. Germline V lookup: CDR1 LGHNA, CDR2 YSLEER. The CDR3 totals 16 residues. Trimming took 1 base from V and 1 from J, leaving 11 bases between them. CDR3 sequence: CASSQGREGSGNTIYF. DNA for the CDR3: TGCGCCAGCAGCCAAGGGAGAGAAGGTTCTGGAAACACCATATATTTT.

V usage is TRBV7-8 and J usage is TRBJ2-5; tentative D call: TRBD2 (5 bases). The CDR3 is 14 residues long. From germline, CDR1 is SGHVS and CDR2 FQNEAQ. The V end was cut by 1 base, the J end by 1 base, with 7 bases between. CDR3 DNA: TGTGCCAGCAGCTTAGTTGGGAGCCAAGAGACCCAGTACTTC. It translates to CASSLVGSQETQYF.